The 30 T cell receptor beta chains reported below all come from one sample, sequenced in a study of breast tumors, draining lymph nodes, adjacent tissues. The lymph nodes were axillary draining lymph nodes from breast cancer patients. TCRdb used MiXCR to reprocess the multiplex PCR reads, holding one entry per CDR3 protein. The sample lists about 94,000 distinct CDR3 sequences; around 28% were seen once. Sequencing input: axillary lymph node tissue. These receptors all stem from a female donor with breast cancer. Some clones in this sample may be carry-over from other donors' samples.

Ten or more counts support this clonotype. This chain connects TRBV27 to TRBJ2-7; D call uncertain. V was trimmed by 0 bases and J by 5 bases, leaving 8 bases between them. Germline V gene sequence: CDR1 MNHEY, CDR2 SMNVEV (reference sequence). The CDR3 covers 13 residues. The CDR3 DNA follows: TGTGCCAGCAGTTTATCACTAACAAACGAGCAGTACTTC. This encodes CASSLSLTNEQYF.

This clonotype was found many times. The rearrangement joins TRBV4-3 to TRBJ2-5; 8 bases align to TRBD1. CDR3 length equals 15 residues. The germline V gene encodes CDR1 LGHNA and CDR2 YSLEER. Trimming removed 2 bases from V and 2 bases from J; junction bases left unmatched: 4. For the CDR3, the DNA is TGCGCCAGCAGCCAAAACCGGGACAGGCAAGAGACCCAGTACTTC. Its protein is CASSQNRDRQETQYF.

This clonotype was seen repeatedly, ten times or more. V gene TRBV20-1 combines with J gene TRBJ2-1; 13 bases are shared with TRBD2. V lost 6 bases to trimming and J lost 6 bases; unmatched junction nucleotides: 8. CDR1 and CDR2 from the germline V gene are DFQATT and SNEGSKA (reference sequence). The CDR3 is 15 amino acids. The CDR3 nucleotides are TGCAGTGCGAAACTAGCGGGGGGGGGGCCCAATGAGCAGTTCTTC. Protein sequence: CSAKLAGGGPNEQFF.

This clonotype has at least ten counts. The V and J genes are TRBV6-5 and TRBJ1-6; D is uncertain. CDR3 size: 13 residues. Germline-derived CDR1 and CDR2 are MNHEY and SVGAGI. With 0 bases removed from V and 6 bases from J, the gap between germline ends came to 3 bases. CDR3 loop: CASSYSSNSPLHF. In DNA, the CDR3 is TGTGCCAGCAGTTACTCGTCTAATTCACCCCTCCACTTT.

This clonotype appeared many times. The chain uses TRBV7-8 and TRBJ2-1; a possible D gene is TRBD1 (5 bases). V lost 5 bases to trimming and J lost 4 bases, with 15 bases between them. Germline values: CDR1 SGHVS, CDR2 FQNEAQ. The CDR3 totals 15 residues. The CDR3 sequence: CASSPFGAQYNEQFF. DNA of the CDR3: TGTGCCAGCAGCCCGTTTGGGGCCCAATACAATGAGCAGTTCTTC.

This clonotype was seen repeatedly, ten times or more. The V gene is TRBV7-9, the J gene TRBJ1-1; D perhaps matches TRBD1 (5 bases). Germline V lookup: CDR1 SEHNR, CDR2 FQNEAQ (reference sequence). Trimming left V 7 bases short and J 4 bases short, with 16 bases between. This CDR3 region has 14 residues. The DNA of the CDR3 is TGTGCCAGCACCGACCAGGGAGGGATCACTGAAGCTTTCTTT. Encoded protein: CASTDQGGITEAFF.

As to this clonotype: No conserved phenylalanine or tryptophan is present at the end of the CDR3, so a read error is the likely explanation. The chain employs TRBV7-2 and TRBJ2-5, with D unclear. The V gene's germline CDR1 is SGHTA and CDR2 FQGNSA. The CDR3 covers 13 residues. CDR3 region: CASRPGGVETQYS. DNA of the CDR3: TGTGCTAGCAGGCCCGGTGGTGTGGAGACCCAGTACTCC.

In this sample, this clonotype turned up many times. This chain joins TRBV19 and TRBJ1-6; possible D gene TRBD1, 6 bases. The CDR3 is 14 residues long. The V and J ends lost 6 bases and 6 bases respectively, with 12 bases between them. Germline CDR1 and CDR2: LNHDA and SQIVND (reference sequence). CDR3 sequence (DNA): TGTGCCAGTAGAAGGACAGAAATTAATTCACCCCTCCACTTT. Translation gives CASRRTEINSPLHF.

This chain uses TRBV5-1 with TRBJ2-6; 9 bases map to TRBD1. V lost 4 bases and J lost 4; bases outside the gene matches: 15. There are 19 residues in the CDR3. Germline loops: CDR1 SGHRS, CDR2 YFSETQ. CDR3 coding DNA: TGCGCCAGCAGCGAGTCCGACAGGGGGGCCTCGGGCGGGGCCAACGTCCTGACTTTC. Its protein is CASSESDRGASGGANVLTF.

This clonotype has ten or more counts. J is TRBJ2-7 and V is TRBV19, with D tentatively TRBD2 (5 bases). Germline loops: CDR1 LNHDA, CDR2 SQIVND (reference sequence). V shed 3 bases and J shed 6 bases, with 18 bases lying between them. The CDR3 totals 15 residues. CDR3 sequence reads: CASSITGGPDCEQYF. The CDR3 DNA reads TGTGCCAGTAGTATCACGGGCGGGCCGGACTGCGAGCAGTACTTC.

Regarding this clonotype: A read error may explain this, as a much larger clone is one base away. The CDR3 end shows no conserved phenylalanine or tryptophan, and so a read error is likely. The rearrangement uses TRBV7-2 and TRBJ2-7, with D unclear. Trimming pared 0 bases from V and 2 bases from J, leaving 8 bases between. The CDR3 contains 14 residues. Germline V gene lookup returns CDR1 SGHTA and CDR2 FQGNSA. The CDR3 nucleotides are TGTGCCAGCAGCTTAGCGGCAGGTACCTACGAGCAGTACCTC. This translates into CASSLAAGTYEQYL.

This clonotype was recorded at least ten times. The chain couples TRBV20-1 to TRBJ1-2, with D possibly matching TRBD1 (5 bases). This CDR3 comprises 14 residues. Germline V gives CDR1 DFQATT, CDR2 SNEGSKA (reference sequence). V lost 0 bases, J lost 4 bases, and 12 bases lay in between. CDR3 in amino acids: CSAREAGLSYGYTF. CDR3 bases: TGCAGTGCTAGAGAAGCAGGGCTGAGCTATGGCTACACCTTC.

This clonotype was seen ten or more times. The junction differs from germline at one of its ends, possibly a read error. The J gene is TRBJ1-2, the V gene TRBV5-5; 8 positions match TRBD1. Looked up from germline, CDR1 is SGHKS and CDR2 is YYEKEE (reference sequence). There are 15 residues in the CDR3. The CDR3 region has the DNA TGTGCCAGCAGCCTACAGGACAGGGTGAACTCTGGCTACACCTTC. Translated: CASSLQDRVNSGYTF.

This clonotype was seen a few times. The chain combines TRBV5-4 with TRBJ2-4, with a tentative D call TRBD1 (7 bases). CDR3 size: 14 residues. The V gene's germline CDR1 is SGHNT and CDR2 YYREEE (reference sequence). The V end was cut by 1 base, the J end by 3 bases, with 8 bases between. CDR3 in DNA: TGTGCCAGCAGCTTGCAGGGGGGCAAAAACATTCAGTACTTC. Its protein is CASSLQGGKNIQYF.

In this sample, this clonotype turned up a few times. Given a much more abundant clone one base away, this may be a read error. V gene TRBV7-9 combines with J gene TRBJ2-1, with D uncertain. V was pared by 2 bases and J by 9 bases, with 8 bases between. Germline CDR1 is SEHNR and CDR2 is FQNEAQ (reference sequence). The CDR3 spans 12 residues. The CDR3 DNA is TGTGCCAGCAGCTTACTAGGGTCTGAGCAGTTCTTC. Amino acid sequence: CASSLLGSEQFF.

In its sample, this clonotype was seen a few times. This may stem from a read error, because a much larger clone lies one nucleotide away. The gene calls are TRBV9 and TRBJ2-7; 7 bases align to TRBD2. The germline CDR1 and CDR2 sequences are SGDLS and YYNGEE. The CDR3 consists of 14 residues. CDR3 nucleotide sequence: TGTGCCAGCAGCGTAGGTTTCAGGGACTACGAGCAGTCCTTC. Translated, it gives CASSVGFRDYEQSF.

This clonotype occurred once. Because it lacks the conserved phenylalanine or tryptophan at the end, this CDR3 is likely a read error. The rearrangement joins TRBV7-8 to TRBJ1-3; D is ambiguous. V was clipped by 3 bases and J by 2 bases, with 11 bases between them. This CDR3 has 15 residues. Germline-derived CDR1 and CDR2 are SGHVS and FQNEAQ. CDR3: CASSFAGNPGNTIYS. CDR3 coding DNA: TGTGCCAGCAGCTTCGCAGGAAACCCTGGAAACACCATATATTCT.

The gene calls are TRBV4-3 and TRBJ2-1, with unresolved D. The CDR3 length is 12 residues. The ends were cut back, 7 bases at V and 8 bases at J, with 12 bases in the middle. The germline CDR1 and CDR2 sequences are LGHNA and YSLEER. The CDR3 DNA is TGCGCCAGCACCCCGGGCCGGGATGAGCAGTTCTTC. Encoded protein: CASTPGRDEQFF.

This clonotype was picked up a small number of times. CDR3 sequence reads: CSASVSLAKNIQYF. CDR3 in DNA: TGCAGTGCTAGTGTGTCTCTAGCCAAAAACATTCAGTACTTC. This rearrangement joins TRBV20-1 to TRBJ2-4; D unresolved. The CDR3 is 14 residues long. The ends were cut back, 3 bases at V and 0 bases at J, with 9 bases in the middle. Germline loops: CDR1 DFQATT, CDR2 SNEGSKA (reference sequence).

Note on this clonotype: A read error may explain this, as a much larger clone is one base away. CDR3 residues: CASSLVRGDEQLF. The CDR3 DNA sequence: TGTGCCAGCAGTTTAGTCCGGGGAGATGAGCAGCTCTTC. The chain recombines TRBV27 with TRBJ2-1, with D possibly being TRBD2 (5 bases). CDR1 MNHEY and CDR2 SMNVEV come from the germline V gene (reference sequence). CDR3 length: 13 amino acids.

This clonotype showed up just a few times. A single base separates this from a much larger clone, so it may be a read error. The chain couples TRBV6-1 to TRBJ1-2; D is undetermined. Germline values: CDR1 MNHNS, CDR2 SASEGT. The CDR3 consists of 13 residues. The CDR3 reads CATVRLMSYGYTF. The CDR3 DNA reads TGTGCGACGGTTCGATTAATGAGCTATGGCTACACCTTC.

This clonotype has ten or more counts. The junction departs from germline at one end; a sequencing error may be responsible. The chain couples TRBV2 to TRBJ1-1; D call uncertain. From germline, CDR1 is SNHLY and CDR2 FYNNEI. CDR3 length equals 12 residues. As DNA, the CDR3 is TGTGCCAGCTGTGACATGAACACTGAAGCTTTCTTT. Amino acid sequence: CASCDMNTEAFF.

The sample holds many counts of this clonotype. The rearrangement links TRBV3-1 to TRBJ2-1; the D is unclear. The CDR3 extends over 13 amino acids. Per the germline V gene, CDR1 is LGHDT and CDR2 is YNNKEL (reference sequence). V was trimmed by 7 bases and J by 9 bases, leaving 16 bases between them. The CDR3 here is CASISTPGREQFF. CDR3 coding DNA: TGTGCCAGCATCTCCACCCCCGGCCGTGAGCAGTTCTTC.

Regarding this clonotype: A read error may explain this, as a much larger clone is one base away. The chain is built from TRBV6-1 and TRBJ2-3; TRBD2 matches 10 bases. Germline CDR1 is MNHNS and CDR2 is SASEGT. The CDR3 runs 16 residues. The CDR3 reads CASSQALAGGTDTQYF. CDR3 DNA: TGTGCCAGCAGTCAAGCGCTAGCGGGAGGCACAGATACGCAGTATTTT.

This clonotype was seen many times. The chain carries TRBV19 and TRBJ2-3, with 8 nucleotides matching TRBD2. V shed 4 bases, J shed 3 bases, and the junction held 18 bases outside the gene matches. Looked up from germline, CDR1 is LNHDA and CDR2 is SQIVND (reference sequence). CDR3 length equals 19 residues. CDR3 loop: CASSTDPGGAGVATDTQYF. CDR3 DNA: TGTGCCAGTAGTACCGACCCCGGGGGGGCAGGTGTCGCAACAGATACGCAGTATTTT.

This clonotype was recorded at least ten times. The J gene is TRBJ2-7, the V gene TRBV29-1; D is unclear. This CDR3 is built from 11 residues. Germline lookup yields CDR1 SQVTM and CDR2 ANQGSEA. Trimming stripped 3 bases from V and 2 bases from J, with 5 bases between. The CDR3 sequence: CSVDYAYEQYF. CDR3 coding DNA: TGCAGCGTTGATTACGCCTACGAGCAGTACTTC.

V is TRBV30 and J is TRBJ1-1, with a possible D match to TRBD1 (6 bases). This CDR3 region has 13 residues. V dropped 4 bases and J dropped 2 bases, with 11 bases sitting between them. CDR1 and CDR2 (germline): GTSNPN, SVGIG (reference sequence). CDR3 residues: CAWTRQVNTEAFF. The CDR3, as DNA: TGTGCCTGGACCAGACAGGTTAACACTGAAGCTTTCTTT.

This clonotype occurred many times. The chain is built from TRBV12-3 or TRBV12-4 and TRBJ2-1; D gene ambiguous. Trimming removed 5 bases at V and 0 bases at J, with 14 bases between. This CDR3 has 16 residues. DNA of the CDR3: TGTGCCAGCAGTCTTATCACCAGGAGCTCCTACAATGAGCAGTTCTTC. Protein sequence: CASSLITRSSYNEQFF.

CDR3 in amino acids: CASRPSGSSWGGTQYF. The CDR3, as DNA: TGTGCCAGCAGGCCTAGCGGGAGCTCCTGGGGGGGGACCCAGTACTTC. The chain links TRBV6-2 or TRBV6-3 to TRBJ2-5, with 10 bases lining up with TRBD2. The CDR3 extends over 16 amino acids. Germline V gene sequence: CDR1 MNHEY, CDR2 SVGEGT. J gave up 7 bases and V 6 bases, and 14 bases lay outside the gene matches.

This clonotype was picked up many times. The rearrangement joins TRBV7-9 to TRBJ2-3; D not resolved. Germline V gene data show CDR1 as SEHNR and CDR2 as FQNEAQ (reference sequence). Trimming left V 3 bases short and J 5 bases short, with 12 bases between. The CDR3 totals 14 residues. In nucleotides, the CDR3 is TGTGCCAGCAGCTTGAGTGAATTGGGAGATACGCAGTATTTT. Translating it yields CASSLSELGDTQYF.